The present T cell receptor beta chain was sequenced within a study of PD-1 blockade in classical Hodgkin lymphoma. The protocol was immunoSEQ multiplex PCR, while the TCRdb copy is restricted to in-frame clones and leaves out a portion. The table records fewer than 100,000 clones, around 90% of them present only once. With no exception, relapse followed autologous stem cell transplantation in all patients, and brentuximab vedotin exposure varied. This CDR3 comprises 14 residues. V lost 1 base and J 7 bases, leaving 9 bases between the germline ends. Germline CDR1 is SGHRS and CDR2 is YFSETQ. V gene TRBV5-1 combines with J gene TRBJ1-6; D is undetermined. The clonotype originates from a human donor with classical Hodgkin lymphoma. The sequenced sample was peripheral blood mononuclear cells (PBMCs), obtained at baseline. The CDR3, as DNA: TGCGCCAGCAGCTTGACCTCGGGGAATTCACCCCTCCACTTT. It is translated as CASSLTSGNSPLHF.